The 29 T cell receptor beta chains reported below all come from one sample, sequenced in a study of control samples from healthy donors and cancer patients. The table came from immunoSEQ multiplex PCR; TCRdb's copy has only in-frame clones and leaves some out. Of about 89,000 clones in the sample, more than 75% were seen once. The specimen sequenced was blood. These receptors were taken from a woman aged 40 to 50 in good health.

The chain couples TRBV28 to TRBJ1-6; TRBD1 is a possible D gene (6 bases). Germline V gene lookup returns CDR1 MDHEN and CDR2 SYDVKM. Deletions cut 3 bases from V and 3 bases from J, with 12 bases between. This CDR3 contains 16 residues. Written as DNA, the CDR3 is TGTGCCAGCAGTTTGGCTCAGGGGAGCTATAATTCACCCCTCCACTTT. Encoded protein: CASSLAQGSYNSPLHF.

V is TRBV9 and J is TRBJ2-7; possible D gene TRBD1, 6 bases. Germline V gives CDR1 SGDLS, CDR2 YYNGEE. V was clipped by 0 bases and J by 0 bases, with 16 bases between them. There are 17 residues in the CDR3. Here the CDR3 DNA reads TGTGCCAGCAGCGTAGCTCGGGAAACAGGGAACTCCTACGAGCAGTACTTC. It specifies CASSVARETGNSYEQYF.

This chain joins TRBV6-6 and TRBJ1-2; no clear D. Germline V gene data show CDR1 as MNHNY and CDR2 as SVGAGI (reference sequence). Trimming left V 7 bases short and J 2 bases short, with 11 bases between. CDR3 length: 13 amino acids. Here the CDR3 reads CASNDGNNYGYTF. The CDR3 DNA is TGTGCCAGCAACGATGGAAACAACTATGGCTACACCTTC.

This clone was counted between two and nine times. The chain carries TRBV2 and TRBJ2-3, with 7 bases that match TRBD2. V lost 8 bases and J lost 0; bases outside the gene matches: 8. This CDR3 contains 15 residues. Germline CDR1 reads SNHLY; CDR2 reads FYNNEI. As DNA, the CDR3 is TGTGCCAGCCTCAGAACTAGCGCAAGCACAGATACGCAGTATTTT. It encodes CASLRTSASTDTQYF.

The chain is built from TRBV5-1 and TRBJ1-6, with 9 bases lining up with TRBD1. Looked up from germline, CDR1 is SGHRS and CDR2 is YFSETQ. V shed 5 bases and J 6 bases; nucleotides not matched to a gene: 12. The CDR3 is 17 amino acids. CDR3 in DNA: TGCGCCAGCAGTTTGACGGGACAGGGATCGGGTAATTCACCCCTCCACTTT. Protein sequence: CASSLTGQGSGNSPLHF.

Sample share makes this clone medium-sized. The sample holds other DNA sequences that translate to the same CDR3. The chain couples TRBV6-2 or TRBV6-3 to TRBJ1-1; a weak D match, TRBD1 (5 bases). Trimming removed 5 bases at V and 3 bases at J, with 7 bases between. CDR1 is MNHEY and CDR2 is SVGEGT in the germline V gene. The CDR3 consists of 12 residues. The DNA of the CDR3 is TGTGCCAGCAGTACAGGTTACACTGAAGCTTTCTTT. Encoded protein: CASSTGYTEAFF.

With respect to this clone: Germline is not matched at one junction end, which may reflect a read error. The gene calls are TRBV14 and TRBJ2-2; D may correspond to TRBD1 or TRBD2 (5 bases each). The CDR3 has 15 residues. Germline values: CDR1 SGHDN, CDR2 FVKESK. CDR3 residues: CASSHRRGRTGELLF. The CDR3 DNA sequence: TGTGCCAGCAGCCATCGACGGGGACGGACCGGGGAGCTGCTTTTT.

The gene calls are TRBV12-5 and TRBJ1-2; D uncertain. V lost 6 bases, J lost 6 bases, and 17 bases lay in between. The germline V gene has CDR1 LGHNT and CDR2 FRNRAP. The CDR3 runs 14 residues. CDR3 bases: TGTGCTAGTGGAAACCTTCAAAGGGCTAATGGCTACACCTTC. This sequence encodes CASGNLQRANGYTF. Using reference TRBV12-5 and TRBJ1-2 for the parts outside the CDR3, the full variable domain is DARVTQTPRHKVTEMGQEVTMRCQPILGHNTVFWYRQTMMQGLELLAYFRNRAPLDDSGMPKDRFSAEMPDATLATLKIQPSEPRDSAVYFCASGNLQRANGYTFGSGTRLTVV.

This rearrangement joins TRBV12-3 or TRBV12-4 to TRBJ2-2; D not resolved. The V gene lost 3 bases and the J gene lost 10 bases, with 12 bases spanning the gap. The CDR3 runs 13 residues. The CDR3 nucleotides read TGTGCCAGCAGTTTTGCAACCTTCGCGGAGCTGTTTTTT. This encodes CASSFATFAELFF.

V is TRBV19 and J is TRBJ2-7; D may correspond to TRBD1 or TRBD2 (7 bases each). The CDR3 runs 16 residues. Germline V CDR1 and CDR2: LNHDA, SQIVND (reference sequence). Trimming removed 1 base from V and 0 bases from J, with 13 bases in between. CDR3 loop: CASSIGAGDSSYEQYF. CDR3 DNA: TGTGCCAGTAGTATAGGGGCGGGGGACAGCTCCTACGAGCAGTACTTC.

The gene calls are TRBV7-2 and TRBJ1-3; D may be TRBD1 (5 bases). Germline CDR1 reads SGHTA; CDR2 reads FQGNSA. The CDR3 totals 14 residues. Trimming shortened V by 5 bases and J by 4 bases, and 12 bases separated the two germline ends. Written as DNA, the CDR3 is TGTGCCAGCAGCCTCAGGGTAACCGGAAACACCATATATTTT. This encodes CASSLRVTGNTIYF. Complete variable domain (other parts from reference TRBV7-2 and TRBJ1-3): GAGVSQSPSNKVTEKGKDVELRCDPISGHTALYWYRQSLGQGLEFLIYFQGNSAPDKSGLPSDRFSAERTGGSVSTLTIQRTQQEDSAVYLCASSLRVTGNTIYFGEGSWLTVV.

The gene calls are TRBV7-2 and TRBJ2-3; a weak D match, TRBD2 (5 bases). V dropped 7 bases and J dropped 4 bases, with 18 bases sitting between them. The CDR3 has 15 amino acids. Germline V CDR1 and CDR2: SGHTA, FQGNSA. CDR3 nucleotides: TGTGCCAGCAAACCCGAAGGGTCCGGGGCAGATACGCAGTATTTT. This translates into CASKPEGSGADTQYF.

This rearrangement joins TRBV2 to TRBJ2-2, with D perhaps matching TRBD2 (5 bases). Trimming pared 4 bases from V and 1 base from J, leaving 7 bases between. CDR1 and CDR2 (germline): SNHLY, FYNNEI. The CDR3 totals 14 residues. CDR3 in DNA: TGTGCCAGCAGTGTGGAGGTGAACACCGGGGAGCTGTTTTTT. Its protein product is CASSVEVNTGELFF.

CDR3 sequence reads: CASSLDTGTGNQPQHF. The CDR3 DNA follows: TGTGCCAGCAGCTTAGATACCGGGACAGGGAATCAGCCCCAGCATTTT. This rearrangement joins TRBV7-2 to TRBJ1-5; 9 bases map to TRBD1. V lost 1 base and J lost 4; bases outside the gene matches: 5. Germline V lookup: CDR1 SGHTA, CDR2 FQGNSA. The CDR3 contains 16 residues.

In DNA form, the CDR3 reads TGCGCCAGCAGCCAATCCCGGGACACCAATTCACCCCTCCACTTT. Translated: CASSQSRDTNSPLHF. V gene TRBV4-3 combines with J gene TRBJ1-6, with D perhaps matching TRBD1 (6 bases). Per the germline V gene, CDR1 is LGHNA and CDR2 is YSLEER. There are 15 residues in the CDR3. V lost 2 bases and J 7 bases, leaving 12 bases between the germline ends.

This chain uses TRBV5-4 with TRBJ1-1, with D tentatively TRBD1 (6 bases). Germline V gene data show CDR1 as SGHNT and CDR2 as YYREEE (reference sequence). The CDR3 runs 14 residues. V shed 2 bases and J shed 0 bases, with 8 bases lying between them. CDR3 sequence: CASSFGQLNTEAFF. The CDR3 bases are TGTGCCAGCAGCTTTGGACAGCTGAACACTGAAGCTTTCTTT. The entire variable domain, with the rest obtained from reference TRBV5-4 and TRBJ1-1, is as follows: ETGVTQSPTHLIKTRGQQVTLRCSSQSGHNTVSWYQQALGQGPQFIFQYYREEENGRGNFPPRFSGLQFPNYSSELNVNALELDDSALYLCASSFGQLNTEAFFGQGTRLTVV.

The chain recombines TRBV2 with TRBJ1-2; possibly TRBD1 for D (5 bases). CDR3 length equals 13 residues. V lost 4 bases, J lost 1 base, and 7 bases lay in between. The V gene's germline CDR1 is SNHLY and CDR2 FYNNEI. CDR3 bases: TGTGCCAGCAGTGGGGGGGATAACTATGGCTACACCTTC. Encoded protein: CASSGGDNYGYTF.

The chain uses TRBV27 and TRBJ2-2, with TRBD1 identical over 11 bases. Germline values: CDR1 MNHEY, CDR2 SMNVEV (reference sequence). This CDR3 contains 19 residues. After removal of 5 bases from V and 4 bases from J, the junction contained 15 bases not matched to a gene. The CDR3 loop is CASSLNYPPGTGGTGELFF. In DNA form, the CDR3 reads TGTGCCAGCAGTCTCAACTACCCCCCCGGGACAGGGGGCACCGGGGAGCTGTTTTTT.

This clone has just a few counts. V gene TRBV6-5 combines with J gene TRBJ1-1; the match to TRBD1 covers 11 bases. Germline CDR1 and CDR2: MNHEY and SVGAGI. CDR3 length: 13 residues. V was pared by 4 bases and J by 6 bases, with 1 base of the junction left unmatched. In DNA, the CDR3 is TGTGCCAGCAGTTGGGACAGGGGGGCTGAAGCTTTCTTT. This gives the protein CASSWDRGAEAFF.

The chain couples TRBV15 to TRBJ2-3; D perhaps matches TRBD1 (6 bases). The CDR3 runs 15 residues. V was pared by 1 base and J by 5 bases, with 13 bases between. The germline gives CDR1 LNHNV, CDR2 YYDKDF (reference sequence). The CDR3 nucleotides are TGTGCCACCAGCAGAGGATTTACAGGGTTAGATACGCAGTATTTT. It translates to CATSRGFTGLDTQYF.

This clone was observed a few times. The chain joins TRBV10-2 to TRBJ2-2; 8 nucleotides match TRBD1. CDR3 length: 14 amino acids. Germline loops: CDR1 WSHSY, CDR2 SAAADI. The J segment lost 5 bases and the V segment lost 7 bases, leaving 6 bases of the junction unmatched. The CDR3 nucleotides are TGCGCCAGCACGCCAGGGGGCAGAACCGGGGAGCTGTTTTTT. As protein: CASTPGGRTGELFF.

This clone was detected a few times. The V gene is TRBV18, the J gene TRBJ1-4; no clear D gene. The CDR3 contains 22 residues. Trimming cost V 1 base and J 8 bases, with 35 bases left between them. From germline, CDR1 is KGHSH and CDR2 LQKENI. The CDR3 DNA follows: TGTGCCAGCTCACCACGGGCCCAATTCCTTGATAGACGAAACCGCCTTAGAGAAAAACTGTTTTTT. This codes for CASSPRAQFLDRRNRLREKLFF.

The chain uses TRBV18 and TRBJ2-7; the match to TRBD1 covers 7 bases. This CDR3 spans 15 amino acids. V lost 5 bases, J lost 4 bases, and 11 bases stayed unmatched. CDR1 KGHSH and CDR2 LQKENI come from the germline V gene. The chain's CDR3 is CASSTGQQKGYEQYF. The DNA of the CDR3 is TGTGCCAGCTCAACGGGACAGCAAAAAGGTTACGAGCAGTACTTC.

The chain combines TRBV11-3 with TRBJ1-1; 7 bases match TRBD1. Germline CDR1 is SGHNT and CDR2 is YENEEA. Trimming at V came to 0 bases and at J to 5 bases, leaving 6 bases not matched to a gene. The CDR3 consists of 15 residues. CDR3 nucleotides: TGTGCCAGCAGCTTAGAGAAGGGGGCAAGAACTGAAGCTTTCTTT. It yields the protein CASSLEKGARTEAFF.

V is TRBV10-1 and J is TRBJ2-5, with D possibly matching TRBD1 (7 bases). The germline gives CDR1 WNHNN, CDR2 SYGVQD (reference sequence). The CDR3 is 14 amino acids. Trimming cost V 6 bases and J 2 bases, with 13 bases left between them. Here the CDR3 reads CASSTRDSQETQYF. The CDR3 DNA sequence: TGCGCCAGCAGCACGCGGGACAGTCAAGAGACCCAGTACTTC.

The CDR3 protein is CASSLGQGTMNTEAFF. Here the CDR3 DNA reads TGTGCCAGCAGCCTGGGACAGGGGACCATGAACACTGAAGCTTTCTTT. The chain uses TRBV5-5 and TRBJ1-1, with 10 nucleotides matching TRBD1. V lost 4 bases to trimming and J lost 0 bases; unmatched junction nucleotides: 6. The CDR3 totals 16 residues. CDR1 and CDR2 from the germline V gene are SGHKS and YYEKEE (reference sequence). Full variable domain (missing parts from reference TRBV5-5 and TRBJ1-1): DAGVTQSPTHLIKTRGQQVTLRCSPISGHKSVSWYQQVLGQGPQFIFQYYEKEERGRGNFPDRFSARQFPNYSSELNVNALLLGDSALYLCASSLGQGTMNTEAFFGQGTRLTVV.

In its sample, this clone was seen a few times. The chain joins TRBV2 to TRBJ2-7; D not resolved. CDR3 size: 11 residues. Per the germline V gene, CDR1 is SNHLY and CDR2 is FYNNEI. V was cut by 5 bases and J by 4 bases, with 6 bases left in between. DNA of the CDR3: TGTGCCAGCAGTTCCTCATACGAGCAGTACTTC. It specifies CASSSSYEQYF.

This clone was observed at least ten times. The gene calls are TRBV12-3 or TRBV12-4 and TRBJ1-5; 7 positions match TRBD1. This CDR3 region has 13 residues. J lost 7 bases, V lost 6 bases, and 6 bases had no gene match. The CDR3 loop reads CASRFTGEQPQHF. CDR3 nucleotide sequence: TGTGCCAGCAGGTTCACAGGGGAACAGCCCCAGCATTTT.

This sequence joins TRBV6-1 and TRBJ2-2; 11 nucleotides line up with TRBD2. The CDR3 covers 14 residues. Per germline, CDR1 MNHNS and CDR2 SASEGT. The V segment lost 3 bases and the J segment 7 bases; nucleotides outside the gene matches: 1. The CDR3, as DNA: TGTGCCAGCAGTGAGGGACTAGCGGTCGGGGAGCTGTTTTTT. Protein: CASSEGLAVGELFF.